This entry describes one T cell receptor (beta chain). It was genomic DNA that served as the template for profiling TCR beta VDJ and CDR3. One entry per CDR3 protein, called by TCRdb with MiXCR from the reads. The table includes 150,000 to 200,000 distinct CDR3 sequences, 40% to 50% detected once. It was patients with CD8+CD57+ cell expansion by flow cytometry who were chosen for sequencing. None of the patients had been given any therapy when their blood was sampled. This sample is part of a study of CD8+CD57+ T cells in acquired aplastic anemia. The TCR was taken from a human donor with aplastic anemia. Sequenced sample: sorted CD4+, CD8+, or CD8+CD57+ T cells (not recorded which) from PBMCs.

The CDR3 nucleotides read TGTGCCACCAGTGATTGGAACACCGGGGAGCTGTTTTTT. Amino acid sequence: CATSDWNTGELFF. V usage is TRBV24-1 and J usage is TRBJ2-2; the D is unclear. Germline V gives CDR1 KGHDR, CDR2 SFDVKD. Between the trimmed V and J ends, which lost 2 bases and 1 base, there was a span of 1 base. The CDR3 extends over 13 amino acids.